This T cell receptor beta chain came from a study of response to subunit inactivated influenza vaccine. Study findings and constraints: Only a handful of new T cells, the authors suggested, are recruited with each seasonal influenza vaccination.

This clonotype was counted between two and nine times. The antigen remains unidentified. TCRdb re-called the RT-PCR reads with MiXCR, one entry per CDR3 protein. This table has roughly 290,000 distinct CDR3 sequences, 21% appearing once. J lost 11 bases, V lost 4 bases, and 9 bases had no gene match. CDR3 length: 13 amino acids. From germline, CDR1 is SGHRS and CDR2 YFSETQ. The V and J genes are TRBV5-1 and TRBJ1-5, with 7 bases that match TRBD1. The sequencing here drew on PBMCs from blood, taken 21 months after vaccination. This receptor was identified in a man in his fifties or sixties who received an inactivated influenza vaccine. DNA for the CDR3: TGCGCCAGCAGCCCACAGGGGAATGGGGCCCAGCATTTT. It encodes CASSPQGNGAQHF.